The 28 T cell receptor beta chains presented below share a single source sample, sequenced in a study of cytomegalovirus exposure and HLA in healthy donors (dated by TCRdb to 2015 to 2018). Receptor amplification or capture employed the immunoSEQ multiplex PCR assay. For the multiplex PCR, a mixture combining 60 forward primers for TCR Vbeta segments and 13 reverse primers for TCR Jbeta segments was used. TCRdb mirrors the immuneACCESS table, restricted to in-frame sequences. Some clones are absent from its copies; in checked studies, under half trace to an unresolved V gene, and the reason for the others is unknown. This sample is represented by about 130,000 clones; approximately 80% of them were singletons. 1.3% to 1.5% of the sample belongs to the ten largest clones. The sequenced sample was PBMCs. These receptors originate from a female donor in good health and CMV-seronegative.

V and J are TRBV19 and TRBJ2-7; TRBD2 aligns across 15 bases. With V trimmed by 6 bases and J by 9 bases, 12 bases remained unmatched. This CDR3 region has 16 residues. Germline V gene sequence: CDR1 LNHDA, CDR2 SQIVND (reference sequence). CDR3 bases: TGTGCCAGTAGCAAGGACGGACTAGCGGGAGGGCCGAGGCAGTACTTC. The encoded protein is CASSKDGLAGGPRQYF.

The chain uses TRBV7-3 and TRBJ2-1, with 10 positions matching TRBD2. This CDR3 is built from 19 residues. Germline V gene data show CDR1 as SGHTA and CDR2 as FQGTGA. The J segment lost 3 bases and the V segment lost 1 base, leaving 12 bases of the junction unmatched. CDR3 in DNA: TGTGCCAGCAGCTTAAATGGTCTAGCGGGAGTCCCCCGCTACAATGAGCAGTTCTTC. Protein: CASSLNGLAGVPRYNEQFF. Combining the CDR3 with reference TRBV7-3 and TRBJ2-1 gives the whole variable domain GAGVSQTPSNKVTEKGKYVELRCDPISGHTALYWYRQSLGQGPEFLIYFQGTGAADDSGLPNDRFFAVRPEGSVSTLKIQRTERGDSAVYLCASSLNGLAGVPRYNEQFFGPGTRLTVL.

The genes are TRBV6-1 and TRBJ2-3, with 9 bases matching TRBD2. CDR1 and CDR2 from the germline V gene are MNHNS and SASEGT. V trimming: 1 base; J trimming: 2 bases; junction bases outside the gene matches: 4. The CDR3 sequence is 16 residues long. This chain's CDR3 is CASSEGLAVTTDTQYF. Here the CDR3 DNA reads TGTGCCAGCAGTGAAGGACTAGCGGTTACCACAGATACGCAGTATTTT.

The J gene is TRBJ2-3, the V gene TRBV4-3, with no clear D. V lost 3 bases to trimming and J lost 3 bases, with 10 bases between them. The CDR3 is 14 amino acids. CDR1 LGHNA and CDR2 YSLEER come from the germline V gene. This chain's CDR3 is CASSQTPRTDTQYF. In nucleotides, the CDR3 is TGCGCCAGCAGCCAGACTCCTAGAACAGATACGCAGTATTTT.

This chain uses TRBV2 with TRBJ2-1; 7 bases map to TRBD2. Trimming at V came to 2 bases and at J to 7 bases, leaving 8 bases not matched to a gene. Per the germline V gene, CDR1 is SNHLY and CDR2 is FYNNEI. The CDR3 has 15 amino acids. CDR3 protein: CASSERAGVGNEQFF. CDR3 DNA: TGTGCCAGCAGTGAAAGGGCGGGAGTGGGGAATGAGCAGTTCTTC.

This chain connects TRBV5-6 to TRBJ1-1, with D tentatively TRBD1 (6 bases). This CDR3 is 15 amino acids long. Germline V gene sequence: CDR1 SGHDT, CDR2 YYEEEE. Trimming took 0 bases from V and 1 from J, leaving 10 bases between them. The CDR3 loop reads CASSLAWDTNTEAFF. The CDR3, as DNA: TGTGCCAGCAGCTTGGCCTGGGACACGAACACTGAAGCTTTCTTT.

This chain links TRBV6-6 with TRBJ2-1, with 9 positions matching TRBD2. V gave up 1 base and J gave up 2 bases; unmatched junction bases: 3. Looked up from germline, CDR1 is MNHNY and CDR2 is SVGAGI (reference sequence). CDR3 length equals 16 residues. CDR3 DNA: TGTGCCAGCAGTTACTTAGCGGGAGTCCCCTACAATGAGCAGTTCTTC. The encoded protein is CASSYLAGVPYNEQFF.

This rearrangement joins TRBV7-9 to TRBJ2-4; the match to TRBD2 covers 7 bases. Trimming removed 5 bases from V and 2 bases from J; junction bases left unmatched: 6. This CDR3 has 15 residues. CDR1 and CDR2 from the germline V gene are SEHNR and FQNEAQ (reference sequence). CDR3 sequence: CASSPGRGTKNIQYF. Here the CDR3 DNA reads TGTGCCAGCAGCCCAGGGAGGGGAACCAAAAACATTCAGTACTTC.

This chain links TRBV5-1 with TRBJ1-2, with D hard to call. Germline V gives CDR1 SGHRS, CDR2 YFSETQ. The CDR3 loop spans 14 amino acids. Trimming shortened V by 3 bases and J by 3 bases, and 12 bases separated the two germline ends. CDR3: CASSSGALDYGYTF. DNA for the CDR3: TGCGCCAGCAGCTCGGGTGCCCTAGACTATGGCTACACCTTC.

This rearrangement joins TRBV19 to TRBJ2-5; 9 bases map to TRBD2. The CDR3 totals 15 residues. Germline V gene sequence: CDR1 LNHDA, CDR2 SQIVND (reference sequence). V was clipped by 6 bases and J by 5 bases; unmatched bases: 10. The CDR3 DNA reads TGTGCCAGTAGCTTAGCGGGAGAAATTGAGGAGACCCAGTACTTC. Translated: CASSLAGEIEETQYF.

The rearrangement joins TRBV28 to TRBJ1-5, with D unclear. Germline CDR1 is MDHEN and CDR2 is SYDVKM. V shed 5 bases and J shed 5 bases, with 19 bases lying between them. The CDR3 is made up of 16 amino acids. CDR3 sequence (DNA): TGTGCCAGCAGTCCTAGGACTTCCAAGTGGCATCAGCCCCAGCATTTT. Its translation is CASSPRTSKWHQPQHF.

In its sample, this clone was seen once. V usage is TRBV4-2 and J usage is TRBJ1-2; D is undetermined. Germline loops: CDR1 LGHNA, CDR2 YNFKEQ. V was cut by 0 bases and J by 0 bases, with 17 bases left in between. CDR3 length: 18 amino acids. CDR3 sequence reads: CASSQDNAGRRANYGYTF. The CDR3, as DNA: TGTGCCAGCAGCCAAGATAATGCTGGGAGGAGAGCTAACTATGGCTACACCTTC.

This clone has just a few counts. The chain uses TRBV6-1 and TRBJ2-5; D perhaps matches TRBD1 (6 bases). The J call is doubtful: the DNA matches TRBJ2-7 better. Germline V CDR1 and CDR2: MNHNS, SASEGT. The CDR3 has 14 amino acids. CDR3 residues: CASSEQDRIYEQYF. The CDR3 coding sequence is TGTGCCAGCAGTGAACAAGACAGGATCTACGAGCAGTACTTC.

The chain uses TRBV18 and TRBJ2-7; a possible D gene is TRBD2 (5 bases). Trimming removed 6 bases from V and 5 bases from J, with 14 bases in between. The germline CDR1 and CDR2 sequences are KGHSH and LQKENI. CDR3 length: 13 residues. CDR3 sequence: CASSTTSRDEQYF. The CDR3, as DNA: TGTGCCAGCTCGACTACTAGTAGGGACGAGCAGTACTTC.

The chain couples TRBV19 to TRBJ1-2; 7 nucleotides align to TRBD1. The CDR3 loop spans 14 amino acids. The V segment lost 8 bases and the J segment 5 bases; nucleotides outside the gene matches: 11. Germline V gene data show CDR1 as LNHDA and CDR2 as SQIVND (reference sequence). The CDR3, as DNA: TGTGCCAGTTTCACGGGGAACAGGGGTTATGGCTACACCTTC. This codes for CASFTGNRGYGYTF.

The rearrangement joins TRBV28 to TRBJ1-1; 10 bases match TRBD1. Germline V gene data show CDR1 as MDHEN and CDR2 as SYDVKM. The CDR3 is made up of 15 amino acids. Losses at the gene ends were 6 bases for V and 7 bases for J; bases not matched to a gene: 11. CDR3 bases: TGTGCCAGCAGCCTTCGGACAGGGGGGATTGATGAAGCTTTCTTT. Protein product: CASSLRTGGIDEAFF.

This clone has more than one count but fewer than ten. V is TRBV7-3 and J is TRBJ2-3; D gene unclear. V lost 1 base and J 2 bases, leaving 10 bases between the germline ends. From germline, CDR1 is SGHTA and CDR2 FQGTGA. The CDR3 runs to 15 residues. The CDR3 sequence is CASSLNSLDTDTQYF. CDR3 coding DNA: TGTGCCAGCAGCTTAAACTCCCTTGACACAGATACGCAGTATTTT.

This clone was counted only a few times. V and J are TRBV5-1 and TRBJ2-5, with 7 bases lining up with TRBD1. V dropped 3 bases and J dropped 5; count of bases not matched to a gene: 7. Per the germline V gene, CDR1 is SGHRS and CDR2 is YFSETQ. This CDR3 has 14 amino acids. The DNA of the CDR3 is TGCGCCAGCAGCTCACAGGGGATGAGGGAGACCCAGTACTTC. Translation: CASSSQGMRETQYF.

The chain joins TRBV4-2 to TRBJ2-3, with D possibly matching TRBD2 (5 bases). Trimming removed 8 bases from V and 3 bases from J, with 18 bases in between. This CDR3 contains 15 residues. Germline CDR1 and CDR2: LGHNA and YNFKEQ. The CDR3 DNA is TGTGCCAGCCGCAAATCGGGCGGGCCAACAGATACGCAGTATTTT. This gives the protein CASRKSGGPTDTQYF.

A few counts support this clone. The chain couples TRBV7-8 to TRBJ1-1; 7 bases align to TRBD1. The CDR3 contains 15 residues. V shed 2 bases and J 10 bases; nucleotides not matched to a gene: 13. Per germline, CDR1 SGHVS and CDR2 FQNEAQ. CDR3 sequence reads: CASSLPGGDGARAFF. The CDR3 coding sequence is TGTGCCAGCAGCTTACCAGGGGGTGACGGAGCCAGAGCTTTCTTT.

The rearrangement joins TRBV5-6 to TRBJ2-7; D remains ambiguous. Germline V lookup: CDR1 SGHDT, CDR2 YYEEEE. The CDR3 is 12 residues long. V shed 1 base and J shed 2 bases, with 4 bases lying between them. The CDR3 DNA reads TGTGCCAGCAGCTTGTCTCCCTACGAGCAGTACTTC. It translates to CASSLSPYEQYF.

The CDR3 here is CASSRQGRYNEQFF. In nucleotides, the CDR3 is TGTGCCAGTTCCCGACAGGGGCGCTACAATGAGCAGTTCTTC. The J gene is TRBJ2-1, the V gene TRBV19, with TRBD1 matching 8 bases. The CDR3 contains 14 residues. Germline V lookup: CDR1 LNHDA, CDR2 SQIVND (reference sequence). Trimming took 8 bases from V and 3 from J; bases not matched to a gene: 6.

The CDR3 spells CASSRAGGWGEQYF. CDR3 nucleotide sequence: TGTGCCAGCAGTAGAGCGGGAGGGTGGGGCGAGCAGTACTTC. J is TRBJ2-7 and V is TRBV27, with TRBD2 identical over 10 bases. The V and J ends lost 5 bases and 6 bases, in that order; junction bases with no gene match: 7. This CDR3 spans 14 amino acids. Per the germline V gene, CDR1 is MNHEY and CDR2 is SMNVEV (reference sequence).

This chain joins TRBV4-3 and TRBJ2-1; no reliable D call. Trimming took 1 base from V and 0 from J, leaving 7 bases between them. The V gene's germline CDR1 is LGHNA and CDR2 YSLEER. This CDR3 has 15 residues. The CDR3 loop is CASSQVISSYNEQFF. CDR3 DNA sequence: TGCGCCAGCAGCCAAGTTATCAGCTCCTACAATGAGCAGTTCTTC.

This chain uses TRBV6-6 with TRBJ2-1, with a possible D match to TRBD2 (6 bases). Germline V gives CDR1 MNHNY, CDR2 SVGAGI (reference sequence). Trimming cost V 8 bases and J 4 bases, with 9 bases left between them. This CDR3 comprises 12 residues. The CDR3 is CASRTIYNEQFF. The CDR3 DNA reads TGTGCCAGCCGGACTATTTACAATGAGCAGTTCTTC.

The V gene is TRBV18, the J gene TRBJ1-2, with D possibly TRBD1 on 5 matching bases. Germline V gene data show CDR1 as KGHSH and CDR2 as LQKENI. Trimming shortened V by 3 bases and J by 6 bases, and 20 bases separated the two germline ends. The CDR3 has 16 residues. CDR3 region: CASSPYSGGKGNGYTF. In DNA, the CDR3 is TGTGCCAGCTCACCGTATTCGGGCGGGAAGGGGAATGGCTACACCTTC.

V is TRBV2 and J is TRBJ2-3; D is possibly TRBD2 (6 bases). The CDR3 extends over 14 amino acids. The V and J ends lost 11 bases and 6 bases respectively, with 21 bases between them. Germline CDR1 and CDR2: SNHLY and FYNNEI. DNA for the CDR3: TGTGCCTCCTCTCGTGGAGGGGCCACCGATACGCAGTATTTT. It is translated as CASSRGGATDTQYF. Supplemented by reference TRBV2 and TRBJ2-3, the full variable domain reads EPEVTQTPSHQVTQMGQEVILRCVPISNHLYFYWYRQILGQKVEFLVSFYNNEISEKSEIFDDQFSVERPDGSNFTLKIRSTKLEDSAMYFCASSRGGATDTQYFGPGTRLTVL.

This clone came up once. The chain combines TRBV19 with TRBJ1-1; D unresolved. Germline assignment: CDR1 LNHDA and CDR2 SQIVND (reference sequence). The CDR3 length is 13 residues. V was pared by 7 bases and J by 1 base, with 10 bases between. In DNA form, the CDR3 reads TGTGCCAGTACCGAAGGAGGGAACACTGAAGCTTTCTTT. This encodes CASTEGGNTEAFF.